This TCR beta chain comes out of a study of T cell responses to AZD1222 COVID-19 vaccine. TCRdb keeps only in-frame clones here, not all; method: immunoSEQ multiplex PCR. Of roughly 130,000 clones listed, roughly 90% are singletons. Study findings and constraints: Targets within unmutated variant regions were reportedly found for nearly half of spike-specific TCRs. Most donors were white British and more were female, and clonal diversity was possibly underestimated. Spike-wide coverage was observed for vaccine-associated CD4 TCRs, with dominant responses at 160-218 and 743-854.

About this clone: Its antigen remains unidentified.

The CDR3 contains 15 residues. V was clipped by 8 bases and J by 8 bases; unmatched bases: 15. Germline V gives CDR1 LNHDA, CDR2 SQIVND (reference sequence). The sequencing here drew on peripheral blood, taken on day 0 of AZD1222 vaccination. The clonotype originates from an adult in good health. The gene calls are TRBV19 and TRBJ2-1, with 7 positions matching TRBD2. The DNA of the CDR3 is TGTGCCAGTGAGGATTCGGGCGGGAGCTTCGATGAGCAGTTCTTC. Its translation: CASEDSGGSFDEQFF.